This T cell receptor (beta chain) emerged from a study of cytomegalovirus exposure and HLA in healthy donors. Findings of the study overall: TCR beta chains numbering more than 150 were designated cytomegalovirus-associated. Among TCR beta chains of equal frequency, HLA-associated ones were more clonally expanded in a later analysis.

13 Jbeta primers and 60 Vbeta primers were used for the PCR. TCRdb keeps only in-frame clones here, not all; method: immunoSEQ multiplex PCR. The data show about 230,000 clones, around 80% seen once. V was pared by 8 bases and J by 2 bases, with 16 bases between. The CDR3 runs to 15 residues. Germline lookup yields CDR1 MNHNS and CDR2 SASEGT. This clone is a singleton in its sample. Its cognate antigen is unknown. The sequence was obtained from a boy younger than 18 in good health and CMV-seronegative. What was sequenced was PBMCs. The gene calls are TRBV6-1 and TRBJ1-3; D may be TRBD1 (5 bases). The CDR3 sequence is CASGIRVMAGNTIYF. CDR3 nucleotide sequence: TGTGCCAGCGGTATCAGGGTAATGGCTGGAAACACCATATATTTT.